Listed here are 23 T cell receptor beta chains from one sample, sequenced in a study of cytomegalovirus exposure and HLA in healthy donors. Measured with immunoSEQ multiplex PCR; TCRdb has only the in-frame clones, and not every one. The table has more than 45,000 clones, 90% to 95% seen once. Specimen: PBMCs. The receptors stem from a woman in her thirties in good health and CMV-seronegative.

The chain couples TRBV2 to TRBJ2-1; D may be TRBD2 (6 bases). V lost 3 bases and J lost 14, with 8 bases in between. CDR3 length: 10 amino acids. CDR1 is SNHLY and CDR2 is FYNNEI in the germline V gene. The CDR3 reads CASSDPGEFF. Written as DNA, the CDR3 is TGTGCCAGCAGTGACCCGGGGGAGTTCTTC.

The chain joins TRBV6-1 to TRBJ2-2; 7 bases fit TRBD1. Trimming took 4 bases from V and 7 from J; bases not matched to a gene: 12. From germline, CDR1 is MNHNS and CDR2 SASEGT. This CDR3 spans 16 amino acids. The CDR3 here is CASSARTTGVGGELFF. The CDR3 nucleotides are TGTGCCAGCAGTGCGAGAACAACAGGGGTGGGCGGGGAGCTGTTTTTT.

CDR3 nucleotides: TGTGCCAGCAGTTTAGCGGGAGGGAACACCGGGGAGCTGTTTTTT. This codes for CASSLAGGNTGELFF. This rearrangement joins TRBV28 to TRBJ2-2, with 8 bases aligning to TRBD2. V gave up 2 bases and J gave up 1 base; unmatched junction bases: 0. Germline lookup yields CDR1 MDHEN and CDR2 SYDVKM. The CDR3 consists of 15 residues.

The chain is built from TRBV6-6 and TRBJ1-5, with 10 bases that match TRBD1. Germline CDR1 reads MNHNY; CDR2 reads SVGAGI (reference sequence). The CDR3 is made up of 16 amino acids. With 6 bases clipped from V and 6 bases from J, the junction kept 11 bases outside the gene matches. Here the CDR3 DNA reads TGTGCCAGCAGGCAGACAGGGGGCGGTTTAGGTCAGCCCCAGCATTTT. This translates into CASRQTGGGLGQPQHF.

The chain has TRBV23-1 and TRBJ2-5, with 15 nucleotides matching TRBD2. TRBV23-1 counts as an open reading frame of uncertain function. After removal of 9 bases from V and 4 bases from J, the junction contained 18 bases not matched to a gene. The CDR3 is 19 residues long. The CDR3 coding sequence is TGCGCCAGTCGGGATCGGGGACTAGCGGGAGGTCCCCTACCAGAGACCCAGTACTTC. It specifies CASRDRGLAGGPLPETQYF.

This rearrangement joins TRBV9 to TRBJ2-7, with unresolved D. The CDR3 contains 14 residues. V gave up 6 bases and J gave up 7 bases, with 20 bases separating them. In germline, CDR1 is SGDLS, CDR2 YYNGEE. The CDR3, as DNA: TGTGCCAGCACCCCGTCGGTGCTGCCTACGGAGCAGTACTTC. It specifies CASTPSVLPTEQYF.

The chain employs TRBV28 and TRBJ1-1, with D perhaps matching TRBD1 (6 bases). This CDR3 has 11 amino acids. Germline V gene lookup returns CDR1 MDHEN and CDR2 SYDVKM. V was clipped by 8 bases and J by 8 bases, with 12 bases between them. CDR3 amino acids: CASRGAAEAFF. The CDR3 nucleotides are TGTGCCAGCCGGGGGGCAGCAGAAGCTTTCTTT. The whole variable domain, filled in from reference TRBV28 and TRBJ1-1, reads DVKVTQSSRYLVKRTGEKVFLECVQDMDHENMFWYRQDPGLGLRLIYFSYDVKMKEKGDIPEGYSVSREKKERFSLILESASTNQTSMYLCASRGAAEAFFGQGTRLTVV.

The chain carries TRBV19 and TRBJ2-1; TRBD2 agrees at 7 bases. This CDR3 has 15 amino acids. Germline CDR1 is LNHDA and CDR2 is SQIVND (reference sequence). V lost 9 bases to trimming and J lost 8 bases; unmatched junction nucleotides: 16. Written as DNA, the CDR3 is TGTGCCAGCTCCCCCCTCGCGGGAGTCGTCTATGAGCAGTTCTTC. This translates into CASSPLAGVVYEQFF. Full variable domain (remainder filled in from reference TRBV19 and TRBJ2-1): DGGITQSPKYLFRKEGQNVTLSCEQNLNHDAMYWYRQDPGQGLRLIYYSQIVNDFQKGDIAEGYSVSREKKESFPLTVTSAQKNPTAFYLCASSPLAGVVYEQFFGPGTRLTVL.

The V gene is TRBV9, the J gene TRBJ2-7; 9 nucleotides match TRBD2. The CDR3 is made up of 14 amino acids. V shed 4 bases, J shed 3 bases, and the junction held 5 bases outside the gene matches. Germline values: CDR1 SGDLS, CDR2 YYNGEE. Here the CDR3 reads CASSPLAGNYEQYF. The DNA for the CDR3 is TGTGCCAGCAGCCCCCTAGCGGGAAACTACGAGCAGTACTTC.

The CDR3 bases are TGTGCCAGTAGTCCGGGACAGACTAGAAATCAGCCCCAGCATTTT. Its protein is CASSPGQTRNQPQHF. This rearrangement joins TRBV19 to TRBJ1-5; TRBD1 matches at 7 bases. CDR1 is LNHDA, CDR2 SQIVND, per germline (reference sequence). The CDR3 runs to 15 residues. V shed 5 bases, J shed 4 bases, and the junction held 8 bases outside the gene matches.

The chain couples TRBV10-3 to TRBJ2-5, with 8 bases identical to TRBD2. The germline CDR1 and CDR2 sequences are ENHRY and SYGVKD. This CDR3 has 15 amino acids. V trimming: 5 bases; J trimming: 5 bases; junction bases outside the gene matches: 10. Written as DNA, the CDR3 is TGTGCCATCAGTCCCGTCGGGAGGGCCGGGGAGACCCAGTACTTC. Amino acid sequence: CAISPVGRAGETQYF.

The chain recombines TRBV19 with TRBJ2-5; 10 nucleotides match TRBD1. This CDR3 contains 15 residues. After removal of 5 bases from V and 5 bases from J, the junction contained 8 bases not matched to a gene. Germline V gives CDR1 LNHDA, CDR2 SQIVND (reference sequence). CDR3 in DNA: TGTGCCAGTAGTGGCCGGGACAGGGGCTGGGAGACCCAGTACTTC. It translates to CASSGRDRGWETQYF.

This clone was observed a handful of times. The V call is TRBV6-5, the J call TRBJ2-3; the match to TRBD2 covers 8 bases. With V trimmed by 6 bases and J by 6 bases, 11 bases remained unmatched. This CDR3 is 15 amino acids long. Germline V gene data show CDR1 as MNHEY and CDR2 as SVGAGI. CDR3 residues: CASRDSGIQGDTQYF. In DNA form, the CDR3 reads TGTGCCAGCAGGGATAGCGGGATTCAAGGGGATACGCAGTATTTT.

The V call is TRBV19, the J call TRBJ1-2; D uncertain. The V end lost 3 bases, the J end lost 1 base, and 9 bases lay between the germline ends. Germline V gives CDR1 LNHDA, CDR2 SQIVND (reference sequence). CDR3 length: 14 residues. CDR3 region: CASSIGHGNYGYTF. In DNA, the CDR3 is TGTGCCAGTAGTATTGGGCACGGTAACTATGGCTACACCTTC.

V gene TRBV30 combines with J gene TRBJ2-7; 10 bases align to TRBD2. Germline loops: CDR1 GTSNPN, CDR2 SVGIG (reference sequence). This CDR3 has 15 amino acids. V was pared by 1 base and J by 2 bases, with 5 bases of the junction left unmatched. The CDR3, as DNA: TGTGCCTGGAGTGGGGTAGCGGGAGGCGCCTACGAGCAGTACTTC. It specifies CAWSGVAGGAYEQYF.

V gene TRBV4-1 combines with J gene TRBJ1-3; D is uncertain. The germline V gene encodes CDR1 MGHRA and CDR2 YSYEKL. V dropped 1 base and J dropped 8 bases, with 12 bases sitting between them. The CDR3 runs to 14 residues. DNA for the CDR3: TGCGCCAGCAGCCAAGCGGGAACCTACGACACCATATATTTT. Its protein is CASSQAGTYDTIYF.

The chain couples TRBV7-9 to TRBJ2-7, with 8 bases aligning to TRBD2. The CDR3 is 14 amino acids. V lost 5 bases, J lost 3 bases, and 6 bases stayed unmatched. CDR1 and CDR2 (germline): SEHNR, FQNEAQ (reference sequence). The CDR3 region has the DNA TGTGCCAGCAGCGATGGACTAGCAATCTACGAGCAGTACTTC. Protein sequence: CASSDGLAIYEQYF. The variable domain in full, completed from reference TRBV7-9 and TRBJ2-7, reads DTGVSQNPRHKITKRGQNVTFRCDPISEHNRLYWYRQTLGQGPEFLTYFQNEAQLEKSRLLSDRFSAERPKGSFSTLEIQRTEQGDSAMYLCASSDGLAIYEQYFGPGTRLTVT.

CDR3 sequence: CASSLGQQNTLDYGYTF. In nucleotides, the CDR3 is TGTGCCAGCAGCTTGGGGCAGCAGAATACGTTGGACTATGGCTACACCTTC. V gene TRBV7-9 combines with J gene TRBJ1-2; maybe TRBD1 (5 bases). V was pared by 3 bases and J by 3 bases, with 20 bases between. The V gene's germline CDR1 is SEHNR and CDR2 FQNEAQ (reference sequence). CDR3 length: 17 residues.

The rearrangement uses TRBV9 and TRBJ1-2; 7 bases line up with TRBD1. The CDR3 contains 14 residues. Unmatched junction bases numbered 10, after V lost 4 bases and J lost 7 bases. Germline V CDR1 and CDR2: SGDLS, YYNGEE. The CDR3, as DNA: TGTGCCAGCAGCTCCCCAGGGGGGTTTGGTGGCTACACCTTC. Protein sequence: CASSSPGGFGGYTF.

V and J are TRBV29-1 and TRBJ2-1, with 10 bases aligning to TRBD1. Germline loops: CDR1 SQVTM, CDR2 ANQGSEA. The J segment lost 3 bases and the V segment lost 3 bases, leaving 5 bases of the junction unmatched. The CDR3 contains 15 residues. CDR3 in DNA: TGCAGCGTTGACCGACAGGGGGCTGGCTACAATGAGCAGTTCTTC. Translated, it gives CSVDRQGAGYNEQFF.

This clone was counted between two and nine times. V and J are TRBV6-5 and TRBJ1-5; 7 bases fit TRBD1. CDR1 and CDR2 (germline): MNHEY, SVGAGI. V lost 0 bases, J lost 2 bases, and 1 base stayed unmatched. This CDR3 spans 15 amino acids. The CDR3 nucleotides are TGTGCCAGCAGTTACTCCGGACAGGGCAATCAGCCCCAGCATTTT. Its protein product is CASSYSGQGNQPQHF.

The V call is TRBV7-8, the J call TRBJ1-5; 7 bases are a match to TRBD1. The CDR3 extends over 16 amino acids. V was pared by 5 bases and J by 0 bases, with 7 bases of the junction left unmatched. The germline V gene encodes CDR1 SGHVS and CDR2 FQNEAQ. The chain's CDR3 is CASSLEGQFSNQPQHF. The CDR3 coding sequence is TGTGCCAGCAGCCTAGAGGGACAGTTTAGCAATCAGCCCCAGCATTTT.

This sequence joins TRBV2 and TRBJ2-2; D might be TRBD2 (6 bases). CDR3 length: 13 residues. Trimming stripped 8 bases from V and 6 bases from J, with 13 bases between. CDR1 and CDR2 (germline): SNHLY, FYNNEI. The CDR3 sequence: CASGAGSAGELFF. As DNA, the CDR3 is TGTGCCAGCGGGGCGGGATCTGCCGGGGAGCTGTTTTTT.